Each of the 11 T cell receptor beta chains below was sequenced from the same sample in a study of early T cells in non-severe SARS-CoV-2 infection. From the 5' RACE reads, TCRdb called clonotypes with MiXCR, one entry per CDR3 protein. Found here are almost 65,000 distinct CDR3 sequences, more than 4% of them singletons; the top ten hold under 6.5%. Sequencing input: whole blood. Receptors originate from an adult who was a healthcare worker with PCR-confirmed SARS-CoV-2 infection or an uninfected control (not recorded which).

This clonotype was seen repeatedly, ten times or more. This chain joins TRBV30 and TRBJ2-1; unclear D gene. The V gene's germline CDR1 is GTSNPN and CDR2 SVGIG (reference sequence). There are 11 residues in the CDR3. V lost 6 bases, J lost 7 bases, and 10 bases lay in between. The CDR3 region is CACQRGNEQFF. The CDR3 DNA follows: TGTGCCTGCCAGCGTGGGAATGAGCAGTTCTTC.

This clonotype was observed many times. The chain carries TRBV5-5 and TRBJ1-1; D uncertain. The V gene's germline CDR1 is SGHKS and CDR2 YYEKEE (reference sequence). The CDR3 runs 13 residues. V dropped 2 bases and J dropped 0 bases, with 5 bases sitting between them. The CDR3 here is CASSFEVNTEAFF. Written as DNA, the CDR3 is TGTGCCAGCAGCTTTGAAGTGAACACTGAAGCTTTCTTT. Based on the CDR3 plus reference TRBV5-5 and TRBJ1-1, the full variable domain is DAGVTQSPTHLIKTRGQQVTLRCSPISGHKSVSWYQQVLGQGPQFIFQYYEKEERGRGNFPDRFSARQFPNYSSELNVNALLLGDSALYLCASSFEVNTEAFFGQGTRLTVV.

This clonotype was picked up many times. This chain connects TRBV20-1 to TRBJ2-3, with 8 bases identical to TRBD1. This CDR3 is built from 14 residues. Trimming took 3 bases from V and 0 from J; bases not matched to a gene: 2. CDR1 and CDR2 (germline): DFQATT, SNEGSKA (reference sequence). The chain's CDR3 is CSARDRASTDTQYF. The CDR3 region has the DNA TGCAGTGCTAGGGACAGGGCAAGCACAGATACGCAGTATTTT.

This clonotype appeared many times. The chain is built from TRBV18 and TRBJ1-3; D gene uncertain. The ends were cut back, 6 bases at V and 0 bases at J, with 18 bases in the middle. The CDR3 contains 17 residues. CDR1 and CDR2 (germline): KGHSH, LQKENI. CDR3 DNA: TGTGCCAGCTCCATGAGGGCAGCTGAAACCTCTGGAAACACCATATATTTT. Residues: CASSMRAAETSGNTIYF. The full variable domain, with the rest looked up from reference TRBV18 and TRBJ1-3, is NAGVMQNPRHLVRRRGQEARLRCSPMKGHSHVYWYRQLPEEGLKFMVYLQKENIIDESGMPKERFSAEFPKEGPSILRIQQVVRGDSAAYFCASSMRAAETSGNTIYFGEGSWLTVV.

This clonotype was detected ten times or more. The chain links TRBV13 to TRBJ2-3; D remains ambiguous. V was shortened by 1 base and J by 1 base, with 6 bases between the two germline ends. The CDR3 covers 14 residues. The germline gives CDR1 PRHDT, CDR2 FYEKMQ (reference sequence). The CDR3 coding sequence is TGTGCCAGCAGCTTAGTAAGCGGCACAGATACGCAGTATTTT. Translated: CASSLVSGTDTQYF.

This clonotype was observed at least ten times. The junction departs from germline at one end; a sequencing error may be responsible. The chain couples TRBV19 to TRBJ2-1; D not resolved. Germline CDR1 reads LNHDA; CDR2 reads SQIVND (reference sequence). This CDR3 spans 15 amino acids. The CDR3 DNA sequence: TGTGCCAGTAGTATCGCGGCGCTAAGGTACAATGAGCAATTCTTC. Translating gives CASSIAALRYNEQFF.

The gene calls are TRBV27 and TRBJ2-1; no clear D. Deletions cut 6 bases from V and 9 bases from J, with 18 bases between. Germline CDR1 and CDR2: MNHEY and SMNVEV (reference sequence). This CDR3 comprises 14 residues. The CDR3 here is CASSDPSFSREQFF. In nucleotides, the CDR3 is TGTGCCAGCAGCGATCCGAGTTTTAGCCGTGAGCAGTTCTTC.

This clonotype came up many times. The chain couples TRBV20-1 to TRBJ2-1, with a tentative D call TRBD2 (5 bases). The ends were cut back, 3 bases at V and 8 bases at J, with 14 bases in the middle. Germline CDR1 reads DFQATT; CDR2 reads SNEGSKA (reference sequence). The CDR3 runs to 13 residues. CDR3 coding DNA: TGCAGTGCTAGTCCGCGGGTTGCGGATGAGCAGTTCTTC. Translating it yields CSASPRVADEQFF.

This clonotype has only one observation. Just one base apart from a much larger clone, this may be a read error. The V and J genes are TRBV28 and TRBJ1-2; 9 nucleotides agree with TRBD1. The CDR3 has 15 residues. Germline CDR1 MDHEN, CDR2 SYDVKM. Germline trimming cut 7 bases from V and 2 bases from J; bases unmatched to any gene: 8. The CDR3 DNA reads as TGTGCCAGCACTATACAGGGGGCTCGGAACTATGGCTACACCTTC. This encodes CASTIQGARNYGYTF.

The sample holds many counts of this clonotype. The rearrangement uses TRBV30 and TRBJ1-1; no clear D gene. The length of the CDR3 is 11 residues. V was shortened by 3 bases and J by 1 base, with 3 bases between the two germline ends. Germline values: CDR1 GTSNPN, CDR2 SVGIG (reference sequence). The CDR3 protein is CAWRENTEAFF. The CDR3 DNA reads TGTGCCTGGAGGGAGAACACTGAAGCTTTCTTT.

This clonotype was seen many times. The chain combines TRBV5-1 with TRBJ1-2; D might be TRBD1 (5 bases). V was trimmed by 0 bases and J by 4 bases, leaving 10 bases between them. The CDR3 has 14 amino acids. Per the germline V gene, CDR1 is SGHRS and CDR2 is YFSETQ. The DNA of the CDR3 is TGCGCCAGCAGCTTGGAACAGGCGGTCTATGGCTACACCTTC. This translates into CASSLEQAVYGYTF.